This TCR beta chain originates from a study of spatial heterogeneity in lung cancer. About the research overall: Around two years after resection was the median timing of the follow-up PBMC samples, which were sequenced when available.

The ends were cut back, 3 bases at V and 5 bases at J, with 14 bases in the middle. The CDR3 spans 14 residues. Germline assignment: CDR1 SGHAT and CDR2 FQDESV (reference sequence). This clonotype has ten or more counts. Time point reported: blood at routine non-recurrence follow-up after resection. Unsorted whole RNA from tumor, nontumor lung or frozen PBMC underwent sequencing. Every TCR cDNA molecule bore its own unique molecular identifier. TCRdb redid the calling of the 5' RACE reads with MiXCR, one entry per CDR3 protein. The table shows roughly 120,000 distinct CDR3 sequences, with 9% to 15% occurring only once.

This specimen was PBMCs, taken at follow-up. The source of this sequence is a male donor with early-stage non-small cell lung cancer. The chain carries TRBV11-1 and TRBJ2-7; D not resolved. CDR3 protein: CASSFKHPADEQYF. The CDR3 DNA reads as TGTGCCAGCAGCTTCAAACATCCAGCCGACGAGCAGTACTTC. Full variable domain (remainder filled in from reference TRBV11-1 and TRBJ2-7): EAEVAQSPRYKITEKSQAVAFWCDPISGHATLYWYRQILGQGPELLVQFQDESVVDDSQLPKDRFSAERLKGVDSTLKIQPAELGDSAMYLCASSFKHPADEQYFGPGTRLTVT.